This is a list of T cell receptor beta chains from one sample in a study of shared clonotypes between healthy human individuals. Only in-frame clones appear in the TCRdb table, and some are missing; sequencing was by immunoSEQ multiplex PCR. The repertoire holds approximately 2.5 million clones, with 90% to 95% as singletons. Sequencing was done on a sample of naive CD4+ T cells from PBMCs. These receptors were collected from a man aged 18 to 29 in good health. Some clones in this sample may be carry-over from other donors' samples. Each CDR3 is given with its conserved first and last residue. The order of the fields is CDR3 length, V gene, clone size, D gene, J gene, CDR3 DNA, CDR3 protein. The D gene is left open where the match is weak. A row's size may be missing; if present it is once, few, many or a size class.

>20|TRBV14|NA|NA|TRBJ2-6
TGTGCCAGCAGCCCCCCCCGACACCCTGGCCCATATTCTGGGGCCAACGTCCTGACTTTC
CASSPPRHPGPYSGANVLTF
>13|TRBV6-1|NA|NA|TRBJ2-7
TGTGCCAGCAGTGAAGCTGGGTACTACGAGCAGTACTTC
CASSEAGYYEQYF
>12|TRBV6-5|once|TRBD1|TRBJ1-2
TGTGCCATCGACAGGGGGCGCGATGGCTACACCTTC
CAIDRGRDGYTF
>15|TRBV2|many|NA|TRBJ2-7
TGTGCCAGCAGGGTAGACGGGTTGGGGTCCTACGAGCAGTACTTC
CASRVDGLGSYEQYF
>14|TRBV27|NA|TRBD1|TRBJ2-5
TGTGCCAGCAGTTCTGGGGACAGGGCAGAGACCCAGTACTTC
CASSSGDRAETQYF
>14|TRBV5-1|NA|TRBD2|TRBJ2-1
TGCGCCAGCAGAACACTAGCGGGAGTGGCTGAGCAGTTCTTC
CASRTLAGVAEQFF
>15|TRBV9|NA|TRBD1|TRBJ1-1
TGTGCCAGCAGCAGTTCCCTCAGGGGGCAAACTGAAGCTTTCTTT
CASSSSLRGQTEAFF
>14|TRBV5-4|NA|NA|TRBJ2-7
TGTGCCAGCAGCGGCTATTATAGCTCCTACGAGCAGTACTTC
CASSGYYSSYEQYF
>12|TRBV19|NA|NA|TRBJ2-5
TGTGCCAGTAGTGTCAGGGGAGAGACCCAGTACTTC
CASSVRGETQYF
>12|TRBV2|NA|NA|TRBJ2-2
TGTGCCAGCTCTTTTAACACCGGGGAGCTGTTTTTT
CASSFNTGELFF
>12|TRBV18|NA|NA|TRBJ2-5
TGTGCCAGCTCCATAGCTCGGGAGACCCAGTACTTC
CASSIARETQYF
>16|TRBV5-1|NA|TRBD2|TRBJ2-3
TGCGCCAGCAGCTTGGGGGCTAGCGGGGTAACAGATACGCAGTATTTT
CASSLGASGVTDTQYF
>14|TRBV19|NA|NA|TRBJ1-5
TGTGCCAGTAGTGGGGTGGGCCGTAGTCAGCCCCAGCATTTT
CASSGVGRSQPQHF
>16|TRBV5-5|NA|NA|TRBJ2-3
TGTGCCAGCAGCCCAGGAGGGACAGCAGTGGGGGCTACGCAGTATTTT
CASSPGGTAVGATQYF
>11|TRBV29-1|few|NA|TRBJ1-2
TGCAGCACCCAGTTTAACTATGGCTACACCTTC
CSTQFNYGYTF
>12|TRBV5-8|NA|NA|TRBJ1-2
TGTGCCAGCAGCCCGGGACATCGCGGCTACACCTTC
CASSPGHRGYTF
>16|TRBV4-1|NA|NA|TRBJ1-5
TGCGCCAGCAGCCAAGGGCAGACATATAAAAATCAGCCCCAGCATTTT
CASSQGQTYKNQPQHF
>15|TRBV18|NA|NA|TRBJ1-2
TGTGCCAGCTCACCAGGCAGAGGAGGGGTCTATGGCTACACCTTC
CASSPGRGGVYGYTF
>14|TRBV7-3|NA|NA|TRBJ2-2
TGTGCCAGCAGCGATCTAGCGAACACCGGGGAGCTGTTTTTT
CASSDLANTGELFF
>15|TRBV5-5|NA|NA|TRBJ2-3
TGTGCCAGCAGCAGTGGACCAATTAGCACAGATACGCAGTATTTT
CASSSGPISTDTQYF
>14|TRBV27|NA|NA|TRBJ1-5
TGTGCCAGCAGTTTCGGGGGGGCCAATCAGCCCCAGCATTTT
CASSFGGANQPQHF
>16|TRBV7-3|NA|TRBD1|TRBJ2-7
TGTGCCAGCAGCTTAAAAGGACCCACAGGGGCCTACGAGCAGTACTTC
CASSLKGPTGAYEQYF
>15|TRBV19|NA|NA|TRBJ2-1
TGTGCCAGTAGTGCATTAGGCGTGGTCTACAATGAGCAGTTCTTC
CASSALGVVYNEQFF
>14|TRBV4-2|NA|TRBD2|TRBJ2-3
TGTGCCAGCAGCGCCCTAGCGGGGGCAGATACGCAGTATTTT
CASSALAGADTQYF
>15|TRBV4-1|NA|TRBD1|TRBJ1-4
TGCGCCAGCAGCCAGCCGGGACAGGGGGTCCCAAAACTGTTTTTT
CASSQPGQGVPKLFF
>16|TRBV7-9|few|TRBD2|TRBJ2-3
TGTGCCAGCAGCCCCGGGACTAGCGGAGGCACAGATACGCAGTATTTT
CASSPGTSGGTDTQYF
>15|TRBV28|NA|NA|TRBJ1-1
TGTGCCAGCAGTTTACAGGGGAGGGGGTACACTGAAGCTTTCTTT
CASSLQGRGYTEAFF
>13|TRBV29-1|NA|TRBD1|TRBJ1-1
TGCAGCGTTGACAAGTTTGGACAGGGAGAAGCTTTCTTT
CSVDKFGQGEAFF
>14|TRBV29-1|once|NA|TRBJ2-1
TGCAGCGTTGCGGGGCGGAACCCTACAGGTGAGCAGTTCTTC
CSVAGRNPTGEQFF
>14|TRBV6-1|NA|NA|TRBJ1-2
TGTGCCAGCAGTGCCCCGCGGGGAAACTATGGCTACACCTTC
CASSAPRGNYGYTF
>14|TRBV5-1|once|NA|TRBJ1-2
TGCGCCAGCGGCCGGGATCCCCCTAACTATGGCTACACCTTC
CASGRDPPNYGYTF
>15|TRBV18|NA|TRBD1|TRBJ2-7
TGTGCCAGCTCACTACGAGGGACAGGGTATTACGAGCAGTACTTC
CASSLRGTGYYEQYF
>14|TRBV7-2|NA|NA|TRBJ2-7
TGTGCCAGCAGCCGAGGAGCGGGCATGCCTAAGCAGTACTTC
CASSRGAGMPKQYF
>14|TRBV28|NA|NA|TRBJ1-1
TGTGCCAGCAGTTTGGGAGGGGGTAACACTGAAGCTTTCTTT
CASSLGGGNTEAFF
>13|TRBV30|NA|NA|TRBJ1-5
TGTGCCTGGGGGCCGGGACGGGGTCAGCCCCAGCATTTT
CAWGPGRGQPQHF
>14|TRBV5-1|NA|NA|TRBJ1-1
TGCGCCAGCAGCTTGGCCAGGGTAGGAACTGAAGCTTTCTTT
CASSLARVGTEAFF
>14|TRBV21-1|NA|NA|TRBJ1-1
TGTGCCAGCCGTGGCGGGACATCGAACACTGAAGCTTTCTTT
CASRGGTSNTEAFF
>13|TRBV27|NA|NA|TRBJ1-5
TGTGCCAGCAGTCAAAGGGACAATCAGCCCCAGCATTTT
CASSQRDNQPQHF